The 15 T cell receptor beta chains given below trace back to one sample, sequenced in a study of blood T cells in healthy people across ages. A J-beta primer mix and a sample-barcoded 5' primer were used in a second PCR of about 7 to 12 cycles. TCRdb reprocessed the 5' RACE reads via MiXCR and lists one record per CDR3 protein. Of about 2 million distinct CDR3 sequences in the sample, around half were seen once. The specimen was blood. These receptors originate from a middle-aged woman in good health.

The chain combines TRBV13 with TRBJ2-5; maybe TRBD2 (5 bases). The CDR3 contains 17 residues. Trimming pared 4 bases from V and 7 bases from J, leaving 25 bases between. CDR1 and CDR2 (germline): PRHDT, FYEKMQ (reference sequence). The CDR3 spells CASSSFPRTTGSSTQYF. CDR3 in DNA: TGTGCCAGCAGCTCCTTTCCTCGAACGACGGGGAGTTCGACCCAGTACTTC.

This clonotype was picked up a small number of times. The V call is TRBV29-1, the J call TRBJ2-1, with 14 nucleotides matching TRBD2. CDR3 size: 18 residues. Germline CDR1 reads SQVTM; CDR2 reads ANQGSEA. V gave up 5 bases and J gave up 7 bases; unmatched junction bases: 16. The CDR3 DNA reads TGCAGCGTTCCAAGTACGACTAGCGGGGGGGGCGGGGGAAATGAGCAGTTCTTC. Translated: CSVPSTTSGGGGGNEQFF.

This chain connects TRBV6-1 to TRBJ2-1; no clear D gene. Between the trimmed V and J ends, which lost 1 base and 9 bases, there was a span of 7 bases. Germline-derived CDR1 and CDR2 are MNHNS and SASEGT. CDR3 length equals 12 residues. CDR3 nucleotides: TGTGCCAGCAGTGAAGAAGGGTTTGAGCAGTTCTTC. It specifies CASSEEGFEQFF.

This clonotype was counted a few times. The rearrangement joins TRBV6-5 to TRBJ2-1; TRBD1 is a possible D gene (6 bases). Germline values: CDR1 MNHEY, CDR2 SVGAGI. The germline V and J ends were trimmed by 6 bases and 3 bases, with 15 bases remaining between them. This CDR3 is 15 amino acids long. The CDR3 spells CASRLQGLGYNEQFF. Written as DNA, the CDR3 is TGTGCCAGCAGGTTACAGGGTTTGGGCTACAATGAGCAGTTCTTC.

About this clonotype: Relative to the germline gene, one junction end is altered; a read error may explain this. The chain is built from TRBV4-2 and TRBJ2-5, with 9 bases lining up with TRBD1. Near its end, the DNA agrees better with TRBJ2-1, so the J call may be wrong. The CDR3 contains 16 residues. Germline V lookup: CDR1 LGHNA, CDR2 YNFKEQ. The CDR3 sequence: CASGQEEQGARETQFF. The CDR3 DNA sequence: TGTGCCAGCGGCCAAGAAGAACAGGGGGCTAGGGAGACCCAGTTCTTC.

V and J are TRBV4-3 and TRBJ1-1; D is undetermined. The V and J ends lost 1 base and 3 bases respectively, with 9 bases between them. CDR3 length: 14 amino acids. Germline V CDR1 and CDR2: LGHNA, YSLEER. CDR3 sequence reads: CASSQVLGYTEAFF. CDR3 in DNA: TGCGCCAGCAGCCAAGTTCTTGGGTACACTGAAGCTTTCTTT.

This clonotype was seen a few times. The gene calls are TRBV5-1 and TRBJ2-1; 15 nucleotides align to TRBD2. Germline CDR1 and CDR2: SGHRS and YFSETQ. CDR3 length: 16 amino acids. Unmatched junction bases numbered 5, after V lost 6 bases and J lost 4 bases. The CDR3 region has the DNA TGCGCCAGCATCCTCGGGACTAGCGGGGGGTACAATGAGCAGTTCTTC. Translating it yields CASILGTSGGYNEQFF.

V usage is TRBV14 and J usage is TRBJ2-3; D is undetermined. This CDR3 has 15 amino acids. Germline CDR1 reads SGHDN; CDR2 reads FVKESK. V was shortened by 1 base and J by 5 bases, with 13 bases between the two germline ends. CDR3 region: CASSQVISVIDTQYF. The CDR3 DNA reads TGTGCCAGCAGCCAAGTAATCAGTGTGATAGATACGCAGTATTTT.

V gene TRBV29-1 combines with J gene TRBJ2-1; D uncertain. V lost 6 bases and J lost 10, with 16 bases in between. This CDR3 comprises 12 residues. Germline loops: CDR1 SQVTM, CDR2 ANQGSEA. The CDR3 coding sequence is TGCAGCGTGGCAGACTCCGTCGGGGAGCAGTTCTTC. This codes for CSVADSVGEQFF.

This chain uses TRBV24-1 with TRBJ2-1; 11 positions agree with TRBD2. With V trimmed by 3 bases and J by 4 bases, 10 bases remained unmatched. The CDR3 sequence is 18 residues long. CDR1 is KGHDR, CDR2 SFDVKD, per germline. The CDR3 DNA sequence: TGTGCCACCAGTGATCCGGGGGCTAGCGGGGGGACATACAATGAGCAGTTCTTC. The encoded protein is CATSDPGASGGTYNEQFF.

CDR3 sequence reads: CASSYGGQAYNEQYF. The CDR3 DNA follows: TGTGCCAGCAGTTACGGTGGACAGGCCTACAATGAGCAGTACTTC. The chain links TRBV6-2 or TRBV6-3 to TRBJ2-1; TRBD1 agrees at 7 bases. The closer fit of TRBJ2-7 to the DNA end suggests the J call may be wrong. CDR3 length: 15 residues. Germline CDR1 and CDR2: MNHEY and SVGEGT.

This chain links TRBV6-2 or TRBV6-3 with TRBJ1-2, with D possibly being TRBD1 (6 bases). The germline V and J ends were trimmed by 6 bases and 8 bases, with 13 bases remaining between them. The CDR3 consists of 12 residues. Germline CDR1 is MNHEY and CDR2 is SVGEGT. This CDR3 reads CASSPQGEGYTF. The DNA of the CDR3 is TGTGCCAGCAGCCCACAGGGTGAAGGCTACACCTTC.

The gene calls are TRBV27 and TRBJ2-7; the D gene is possibly TRBD2 (6 bases). The CDR3 is made up of 14 amino acids. CDR1 is MNHEY, CDR2 SMNVEV, per germline (reference sequence). V lost 3 bases and J 4 bases, leaving 13 bases between the germline ends. This chain's CDR3 is CASSFREVGYEQYF. The CDR3 nucleotides read TGTGCCAGCAGTTTCAGGGAGGTAGGGTACGAGCAGTACTTC.

The rearrangement joins TRBV20-1 to TRBJ2-6; D is uncertain. Germline-derived CDR1 and CDR2 are DFQATT and SNEGSKA (reference sequence). Trimming took off 0 bases at V and 3 bases at J, with 9 bases between the two ends. CDR3 size: 15 residues. CDR3 loop: CSARDRARGANVLTF. The CDR3 DNA reads as TGCAGTGCTAGAGATAGGGCGCGTGGGGCCAACGTCCTGACTTTC.

Comments on this clonotype: The junction departs from the called germline gene at one end, perhaps through a read error. The chain carries TRBV3-1 and TRBJ2-7; no reliable D call. The assigned J gene may be wrong: the sequence end matches TRBJ2-5 better. CDR3 size: 17 residues. CDR1 is LGHDT, CDR2 YNNKEL, per germline (reference sequence). CDR3 bases: TGTGCTAGCAGCCAAGAGTGGCAGCCAGAAGATAGCGAGACCCAGTACTTC. Its translation is CASSQEWQPEDSETQYF.